The 12 T cell receptor beta chains reported below all come from one sample, sequenced in a study of blood T cell repertoires in COVID-19. Data came from immunoSEQ multiplex PCR; TCRdb stores just in-frame clones and leaves some out. The sample yields 210,000 or so clones, 75% to 90% seen once. Material for sequencing was PBMCs or T cells enriched from blood (not recorded which). These receptors were collected from a woman aged 30 to 39 who had been exposed to COVID-19.

The J gene is TRBJ1-2, the V gene TRBV4-1; D possibly corresponds to TRBD1 (5 bases). CDR1 MGHRA and CDR2 YSYEKL come from the germline V gene. Trimming took off 2 bases at V and 3 bases at J, with 16 bases between the two ends. The CDR3 extends over 16 amino acids. The CDR3 loop reads CASSQRLTDPDYGYTF. In DNA form, the CDR3 reads TGCGCCAGCAGCCAACGCCTGACAGACCCCGACTATGGCTACACCTTC.

This chain joins TRBV5-4 and TRBJ1-2; TRBD1 agrees at 10 bases. CDR3 length: 15 residues. Looked up from germline, CDR1 is SGHNT and CDR2 is YYREEE (reference sequence). Trimming took 4 bases from V and 4 from J; bases not matched to a gene: 7. The CDR3 here is CASSTRQGATYGYTF. CDR3 sequence (DNA): TGTGCCAGCAGCACCAGACAGGGGGCGACCTATGGCTACACCTTC. The complete variable domain, with remaining parts taken from reference TRBV5-4 and TRBJ1-2, reads ETGVTQSPTHLIKTRGQQVTLRCSSQSGHNTVSWYQQALGQGPQFIFQYYREEENGRGNFPPRFSGLQFPNYSSELNVNALELDDSALYLCASSTRQGATYGYTFGSGTRLTVV.

The rearrangement links TRBV5-1 to TRBJ2-1; 9 bases map to TRBD2. The J segment lost 6 bases and the V segment lost 4 bases, leaving 8 bases of the junction unmatched. The CDR3 sequence is 15 residues long. Per germline, CDR1 SGHRS and CDR2 YFSETQ. The CDR3 is CASSPIAGVGNEQFF. CDR3 sequence (DNA): TGCGCCAGCAGCCCCATAGCGGGAGTGGGCAATGAGCAGTTCTTC.

The chain has TRBV27 and TRBJ2-2, with a tentative D call TRBD1 (6 bases). This CDR3 region has 12 residues. Germline-derived CDR1 and CDR2 are MNHEY and SMNVEV (reference sequence). V lost 9 bases to trimming and J lost 6 bases, with 11 bases between them. CDR3 sequence: CASGGRPGELFF. DNA of the CDR3: TGTGCCAGTGGGGGCCGGCCCGGGGAGCTGTTTTTT.

This clone appeared a few times. J is TRBJ2-7 and V is TRBV19, with 9 positions matching TRBD1. The CDR3 runs to 14 residues. V lost 10 bases to trimming and J lost 3 bases; unmatched junction nucleotides: 10. CDR1 is LNHDA, CDR2 SQIVND, per germline (reference sequence). For the CDR3, the DNA is TGTGCCACCCGAACCGGGACAGGGTTCTACGAGCAGTACTTC. Translated, it gives CATRTGTGFYEQYF.

This clone was counted once. V gene TRBV5-1 combines with J gene TRBJ2-7; 14 bases fit TRBD2. Germline CDR1 SGHRS, CDR2 YFSETQ. There are 17 residues in the CDR3. The junction had 11 bases not matched to a gene; V was cut back by 4 bases and J by 5 bases. The CDR3 DNA sequence: TGCGCCAGCAGCCCCGGGACTAGCGGGAGTCCCCAGGACGAGCAGTACTTC. Its translation is CASSPGTSGSPQDEQYF.

This chain links TRBV19 with TRBJ1-5; D is ambiguous. The ends were cut back, 6 bases at V and 6 bases at J, with 18 bases in the middle. Germline V gene sequence: CDR1 LNHDA, CDR2 SQIVND (reference sequence). This CDR3 comprises 15 residues. The DNA for the CDR3 is TGTGCCAGTAGCCTCGCCGGGGTCCCAAGTCAGCCCCAGCATTTT. It translates to CASSLAGVPSQPQHF.

This clone was seen at least ten times. The chain couples TRBV15 to TRBJ2-1, with D perhaps TRBD2 (6 bases). This CDR3 is 15 amino acids long. Germline V CDR1 and CDR2: LNHNV, YYDKDF (reference sequence). With 0 bases removed from V and 5 bases from J, the gap between germline ends came to 11 bases. The CDR3: CATSREPSGHNEQFF. CDR3 sequence (DNA): TGTGCCACCAGCAGAGAGCCCAGCGGGCACAATGAGCAGTTCTTC.

The chain joins TRBV19 to TRBJ1-2, with TRBD1 identical over 10 bases. The CDR3 extends over 16 amino acids. V lost 5 bases and J lost 4; bases outside the gene matches: 10. The V gene's germline CDR1 is LNHDA and CDR2 SQIVND (reference sequence). The CDR3, as DNA: TGTGCCAGTAGTCCGGGACAGGGGCGAGGAAGCTATGGCTACACCTTC. It codes for CASSPGQGRGSYGYTF.

The chain joins TRBV5-4 to TRBJ2-3, with D maybe TRBD2 (5 bases). Germline values: CDR1 SGHNT, CDR2 YYREEE (reference sequence). The CDR3 runs to 14 residues. V lost 3 bases and J 5 bases, leaving 13 bases between the germline ends. The CDR3 region has the DNA TGTGCCAGCAGCTCCGCTCCCCGGGAAGATACGCAGTATTTT. Encoded protein: CASSSAPREDTQYF.

The rearrangement joins TRBV25-1 to TRBJ1-1, with 9 bases matching TRBD1. J gave up 2 bases and V 4 bases, and 5 bases lay outside the gene matches. The CDR3 spans 15 residues. Looked up from germline, CDR1 is MGHDK and CDR2 is SYGVNS. CDR3 coding DNA: TGTGCCAGCAGTGCAAACAGGGGGCGAAACACTGAAGCTTTCTTT. Amino acid sequence: CASSANRGRNTEAFF.

The chain carries TRBV3-1 (or the pseudogene TRBV3-2) and TRBJ2-6; 9 bases are a match to TRBD1. This CDR3 region has 19 residues. Germline V gene data show CDR1 as LGHDT and CDR2 as YNNKEL (reference sequence). The ends lost 4 bases at V and 0 bases at J; junction bases unmatched: 10. Here the CDR3 reads CASSRPPRTGVSGANVLTF. The CDR3 coding sequence is TGTGCCAGCAGCCGACCGCCCCGGACAGGGGTCTCTGGGGCCAACGTCCTGACTTTC.